This is a list of T cell receptor gamma chains from one sample in a study of intestinal T cells in coeliac disease. TCRdb applied CATT to the multiplex PCR reads for clone calling. The data contain 740 or so gamma-chain clones, under 60% of them seen just once; the ten biggest clones take up 23%. The specimen was a duodenal biopsy. Receptors were obtained from a human donor with celiac disease. CDR3s include the opening cysteine and the closing phenylalanine or tryptophan. Where a row states a size, it is once, few, many or the class of an expanded clone; other rows omit it.

clone_size: NA
cdr3_length: 18
v_call: TRGV9
j_call: TRGJ1/TRGJ2
cdr3_aa: CALWEVHMGPQNYYKKLF
cdr3_nt: TGTGCCTTGTGGGAGGTGCATATGGGACCTCAGAATTATTATAAGAAACTCTTT

clone_size: NA
cdr3_length: 16
v_call: TRGV2
j_call: TRGJP2
cdr3_aa: CATWGGWRRSDWIKTF
cdr3_nt: TGTGCCACCTGGGGGGGATGGAGGCGTAGTGATTGGATCAAGACGTTT

clone_size: NA
cdr3_length: 14
v_call: TRGV10
j_call: TRGJ1/TRGJ2
cdr3_aa: CAVVGLPNYYKKLF
cdr3_nt: TGTGCTGTCGTGGGATTACCTAATTATTATAAGAAACTCTTT

clone_size: large
cdr3_length: 11
v_call: TRGV2
j_call: TRGJ1/TRGJ2
cdr3_aa: CATWDGPGKLF
cdr3_nt: TGTGCCACCTGGGACGGGCCGGGAAAACTCTTT

clone_size: NA
cdr3_length: 19
v_call: TRGV5
j_call: TRGJ1/TRGJ2
cdr3_aa: CAHLGRRVDKSIYYYKKLF
cdr3_nt: TGTGCCCACCTGGGACGAAGAGTGGACAAATCAATTTATTATTATAAGAAACTCTTT

clone_size: once
cdr3_length: 14
v_call: TRGV8
j_call: TRGJP2
cdr3_aa: CATWPNSSDWIKTF
cdr3_nt: TGTGCCACCTGGCCCAATAGTAGTGATTGGATCAAGACGTTT

clone_size: NA
cdr3_length: 12
v_call: TRGV3
j_call: TRGJ1/TRGJ2
cdr3_aa: CATLGQASAKLF
cdr3_nt: TGTGCCACCTTGGGACAGGCTTCGGCGAAACTCTTT

clone_size: once
cdr3_length: 18
v_call: TRGV5
j_call: TRGJ1/TRGJ2
cdr3_aa: CATWTKSGQINYYYKKLF
cdr3_nt: TGTGCCACCTGGACGAAGAGTGGACAAATCAATTATTATTATAAGAAACTCTTT

clone_size: NA
cdr3_length: 16
v_call: TRGV9
j_call: TRGJP1
cdr3_aa: CALWEVPSTTGWFKIF
cdr3_nt: TGTGCCTTGTGGGAGGTGCCCAGTACCACTGGTTGGTTCAAGATATTT

clone_size: NA
cdr3_length: 20
v_call: TRGV4
j_call: TRGJP1
cdr3_aa: CATWDGGRGGWFTTGWFKIF
cdr3_nt: TGTGCCACCTGGGATGGGGGACGCGGAGGGTGGTTTACCACTGGTTGGTTCAAGATATTT

clone_size: NA
cdr3_length: 16
v_call: TRGV3
j_call: TRGJP1
cdr3_aa: CATWDDGSTTGWFKIF
cdr3_nt: TGTGCCACCTGGGACGACGGCAGCACCACTGGTTGGTTCAAGATATTT

clone_size: hyperexpanded
cdr3_length: 10
v_call: TRGV4
j_call: TRGJ1/TRGJ2
cdr3_aa: CATGMCKKLF
cdr3_nt: TGTGCCACCGGAATGTGTAAGAAACTCTTT

clone_size: NA
cdr3_length: 12
v_call: TRGV10
j_call: TRGJ1/TRGJ2
cdr3_aa: CAAWQKVDKKLF
cdr3_nt: TGTGCTGCGTGGCAGAAGGTGGATAAGAAACTCTTT

clone_size: NA
cdr3_length: 15
v_call: TRGV11
j_call: TRGJP2
cdr3_aa: CACWIRHRVIWIKTF
cdr3_nt: TGTGCCTGCTGGATTAGGCACCGAGTGATTTGGATCAAGACGTTT

clone_size: NA
cdr3_length: 13
v_call: TRGV2
j_call: TRGJ1/TRGJ2
cdr3_aa: CATWGRPNWKKLF
cdr3_nt: TGTGCCACCTGGGGGCGGCCAAATTGGAAGAAACTCTTT

clone_size: NA
cdr3_length: 16
v_call: TRGV10
j_call: TRGJ1/TRGJ2
cdr3_aa: CAAVEVRLWVYYKKLF
cdr3_nt: TGTGCTGCGGTGGAGGTAAGGTTGTGGGTTTATTATAAGAAACTCTTT

clone_size: NA
cdr3_length: 15
v_call: TRGV10
j_call: TRGJP1
cdr3_aa: CAAWIDGTTGWFKIF
cdr3_nt: TGTGCTGCGTGGATTGACGGTACCACTGGTTGGTTCAAGATATTT

clone_size: NA
cdr3_length: 16
v_call: TRGV4
j_call: TRGJP1
cdr3_aa: CAPRDGPWNTGWFKIF
cdr3_nt: TGTGCACCTCGGGATGGGCCCTGGAACACTGGTTGGTTTAAGATATTT

clone_size: large
cdr3_length: 18
v_call: TRGV8
j_call: TRGJP1
cdr3_aa: CATWEYTTEFRTGWFKIF
cdr3_nt: TGTGCCACCTGGGAATATACCACTGAATTCCGCACTGGTTGGTTCAAGATATTT

clone_size: NA
cdr3_length: 13
v_call: TRGV11
j_call: TRGJ1/TRGJ2
cdr3_aa: CTTVPAGFIKKLF
cdr3_nt: NA

clone_size: few
cdr3_length: 14
v_call: TRGV8
j_call: TRGJP2
cdr3_aa: CATWDGYLYWIKTF
cdr3_nt: TGTGCCACCTGGGATGGGTATCTGTATTGGATCAAGACGTTT

clone_size: NA
cdr3_length: 15
v_call: TRGV9
j_call: TRGJP1
cdr3_aa: CALWECPTTGWFKIF
cdr3_nt: TGTGCCTTGTGGGAGTGCCCTACCACTGGTTGGTTCAAGATATTT

clone_size: few
cdr3_length: 14
v_call: TRGV2
j_call: TRGJP1
cdr3_aa: CATWDGGIGWFKIF
cdr3_nt: TGTGCCACCTGGGACGGGGGTATTGGTTGGTTCAAGATATTT

clone_size: NA
cdr3_length: 13
v_call: TRGV8
j_call: TRGJP1
cdr3_aa: CALKVGTGWFKIF
cdr3_nt: TGTGCACTTAAGGTGGGGACTGGTTGGTTCAAGATATTT

clone_size: NA
cdr3_length: 15
v_call: TRGV11
j_call: TRGJP2
cdr3_aa: CACWIRHPSDWIKTF
cdr3_nt: TGTGCCTGCTGGATTAGGCACCCGAGTGATTGGATCAAGACGTTT

clone_size: NA
cdr3_length: 13
v_call: TRGV10
j_call: TRGJP1
cdr3_aa: CAAWDAVGWFKIF
cdr3_nt: TGTGCTGCGTGGGATGCAGTAGGATGGTTCAAGATATTT

clone_size: hyperexpanded
cdr3_length: 15
v_call: TRGV11
j_call: TRGJP1
cdr3_aa: CACWIADTTGWFKIF
cdr3_nt: TGTGCCTGCTGGATTGCGGATACCACTGGTTGGTTCAAGATATTT